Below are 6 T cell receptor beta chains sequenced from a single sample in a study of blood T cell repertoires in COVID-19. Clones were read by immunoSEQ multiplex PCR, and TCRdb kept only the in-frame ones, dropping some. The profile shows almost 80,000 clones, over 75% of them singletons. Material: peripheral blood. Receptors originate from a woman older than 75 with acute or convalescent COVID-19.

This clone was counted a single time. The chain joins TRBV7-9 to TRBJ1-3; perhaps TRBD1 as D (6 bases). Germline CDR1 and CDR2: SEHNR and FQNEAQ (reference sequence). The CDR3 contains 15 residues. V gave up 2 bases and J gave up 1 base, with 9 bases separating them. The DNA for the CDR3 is TGTGCCAGCAGCTTACTACAGGGTTCTGGAAACACCATATATTTT. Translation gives CASSLLQGSGNTIYF.

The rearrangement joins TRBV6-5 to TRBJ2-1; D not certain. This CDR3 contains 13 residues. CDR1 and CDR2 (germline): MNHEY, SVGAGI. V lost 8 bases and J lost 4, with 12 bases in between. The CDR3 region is CASQRSTYNEQFF. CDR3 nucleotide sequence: TGTGCCAGCCAGAGGAGTACATACAATGAGCAGTTCTTC.

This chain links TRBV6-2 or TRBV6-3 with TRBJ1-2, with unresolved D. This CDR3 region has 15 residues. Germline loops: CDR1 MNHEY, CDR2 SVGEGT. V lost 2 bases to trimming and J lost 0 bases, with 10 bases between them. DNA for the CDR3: TGTGCCAGCAGTTACAACTGGGCTACTAACTATGGCTACACCTTC. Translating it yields CASSYNWATNYGYTF.

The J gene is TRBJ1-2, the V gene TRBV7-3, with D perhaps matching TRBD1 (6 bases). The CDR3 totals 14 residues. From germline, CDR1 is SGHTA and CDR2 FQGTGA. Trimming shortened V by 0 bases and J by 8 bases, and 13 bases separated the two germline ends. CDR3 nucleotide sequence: TGTGCCAGCAGCTTAACGTTGTCAGGGGACGGCTACACCTTC. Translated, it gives CASSLTLSGDGYTF.

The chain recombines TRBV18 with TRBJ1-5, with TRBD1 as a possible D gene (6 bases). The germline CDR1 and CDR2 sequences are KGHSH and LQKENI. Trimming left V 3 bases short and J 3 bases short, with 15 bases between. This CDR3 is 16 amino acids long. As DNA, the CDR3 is TGTGCCAGCTCACCGGGGGGGCCGTATGACAATCAGCCCCAGCATTTT. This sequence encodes CASSPGGPYDNQPQHF.

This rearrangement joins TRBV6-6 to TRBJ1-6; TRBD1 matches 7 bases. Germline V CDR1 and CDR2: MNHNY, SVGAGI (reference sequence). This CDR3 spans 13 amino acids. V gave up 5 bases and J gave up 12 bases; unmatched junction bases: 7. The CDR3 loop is CASSTPTGKPLHF. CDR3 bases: TGTGCCAGCAGTACTCCGACAGGGAAACCCCTCCACTTT.